Listed below are T cell receptor beta chains from one sample, sequenced in a study of shared clonotypes between healthy human individuals. Sequencing was performed with immunoSEQ multiplex PCR; in TCRdb, only in-frame clones are kept and a portion is missing. The sample holds roughly 2,000,000 clones, 80% to 95% seen once. Sequencing was performed on naive CD8+ T cells from PBMCs. The receptors shown here come from a man between 18 and 29 years old in good health. Some clones in this sample may be carry-over from other donors' samples. CDR3s include the opening cysteine and the closing phenylalanine or tryptophan. The D gene is left open where the match is weak. Not all rows give a size; the values are once, few, many and, for expanded clones, a class.

DNA: TGTGCCAGCAGCGGGAGCGGGAGAAACACAGATACGCAGTATTTT; CDR3: CASSGSGRNTDTQYF; V: TRBV9; J: TRBJ2-3; size: -; length: 15; D: TRBD2
DNA: TGCAGCGTTCTTGGTCTAGCGGGAGCTCGCTGGGATACGCAGTATTTT; CDR3: CSVLGLAGARWDTQYF; V: TRBV29-1; J: TRBJ2-3; size: -; length: 16; D: TRBD2
DNA: TGTGCCAGCAGTTTACAGGGGTCGGCCTACGAGCAGTACTTC; CDR3: CASSLQGSAYEQYF; V: TRBV9; J: TRBJ2-7; size: -; length: 14; D: TRBD1
DNA: TGCAGCGCTACAACCAATGAGCAGTTCTTC; CDR3: CSATTNEQFF; V: TRBV29-1; J: TRBJ2-1; size: -; length: 10; D: -
DNA: TGTGCCAGCAGCACCCACACAGATACGCAGTATTTT; CDR3: CASSTHTDTQYF; V: TRBV9; J: TRBJ2-3; size: -; length: 12; D: -
DNA: TGTGCCAGTAGTGGGCAGGGCTGGTACCAAGAGACCCAGTACTTC; CDR3: CASSGQGWYQETQYF; V: TRBV19; J: TRBJ2-5; size: -; length: 15; D: -
DNA: TGTGCCATCAGTGAGCTTCCTAGCAATCAGCCCCAGCATTTT; CDR3: CAISELPSNQPQHF; V: TRBV10-3; J: TRBJ1-5; size: -; length: 14; D: -
DNA: TGTGCCAGCACTCCCGGGACAGTAGTACTTCAAAACATTCAGTACTTC; CDR3: CASTPGTVVLQNIQYF; V: TRBV2; J: TRBJ2-4; size: -; length: 16; D: TRBD1
DNA: TGTGCCTGGAGTGTAGGGGTCCCACTATTGGCGGGAATCCAAGAGACCCAGTACTTC; CDR3: CAWSVGVPLLAGIQETQYF; V: TRBV30; J: TRBJ2-5; size: once; length: 19; D: -
DNA: TGTGCCAGCAGTTTAGTAGCGCAGAACACCGGGGAGCTGTTTTTT; CDR3: CASSLVAQNTGELFF; V: TRBV28; J: TRBJ2-2; size: -; length: 15; D: -
DNA: TGTGCCAGCAGTTCGGGGGGGGTATACAATCAGCCCCAGCATTTT; CDR3: CASSSGGVYNQPQHF; V: TRBV28; J: TRBJ1-5; size: -; length: 15; D: -
DNA: TGCGCCAGCAGTTACGGAACAGGATCGGGTCAGCCCCAGCATTTT; CDR3: CASSYGTGSGQPQHF; V: TRBV4-1; J: TRBJ1-5; size: -; length: 15; D: -
DNA: TGTGCCAGCAGCTCCAGAATAGCGGGAGGGCCTCCAGATACGCAGTATTTT; CDR3: CASSSRIAGGPPDTQYF; V: TRBV5-5; J: TRBJ2-3; size: -; length: 17; D: TRBD2
DNA: TGTGCCAGCAGTTACAGGGTAGGACAGCCCCAGCATTTT; CDR3: CASSYRVGQPQHF; V: TRBV27; J: TRBJ1-5; size: once; length: 13; D: -
DNA: TGTGTGGCCCGGGGGCAGGCGGCTAACTATGGCTACACCTTC; CDR3: CVARGQAANYGYTF; V: TRBV19; J: TRBJ1-2; size: few; length: 14; D: -
DNA: TGTGCCAGCAGTGAACTAGCGGGATTCTCCTACGAGCAGTACTTC; CDR3: CASSELAGFSYEQYF; V: TRBV27; J: TRBJ2-7; size: -; length: 15; D: TRBD2
DNA: TGCCCCCAGAGGGCGAGGGAGGGACCGTTTATGAACACCGGGGAGCTGTTTTTT; CDR3: CPQRAREGPFMNTGELFF; V: TRBV10-1; J: TRBJ2-2; size: -; length: 18; D: TRBD2
DNA: TGTGCCAGTAGTATAGATCGTCTGAGATCCTACGAGCAGTACTTC; CDR3: CASSIDRLRSYEQYF; V: TRBV19; J: TRBJ2-7; size: -; length: 15; D: -
DNA: TGTGCCAGCAGTTTGGTTGAGGAGAGCTCCTACGAGCAGTACTTC; CDR3: CASSLVEESSYEQYF; V: TRBV7-6; J: TRBJ2-7; size: -; length: 15; D: -
DNA: TGTGCCAGCAGCCCCGGGACTAGCGGAACTAGCACAGATACGCAGTATTTT; CDR3: CASSPGTSGTSTDTQYF; V: TRBV27; J: TRBJ2-3; size: -; length: 17; D: TRBD2
DNA: TGTGCCACCAGCAGAGTCGGGACAGTTAATCAGCCCCAGCATTTT; CDR3: CATSRVGTVNQPQHF; V: TRBV15; J: TRBJ1-5; size: -; length: 15; D: TRBD1
DNA: TGTGCCAGCAGCTTATATCGGAACACTGAAGCTTTCTTT; CDR3: CASSLYRNTEAFF; V: TRBV11-3; J: TRBJ1-1; size: -; length: 13; D: -
DNA: TGTGCCAGCAGCTTAGAAGGGACTAGCACCGACTACGAGCAGTACTTC; CDR3: CASSLEGTSTDYEQYF; V: TRBV7-2; J: TRBJ2-7; size: -; length: 16; D: TRBD2
DNA: TGCGCCAGCAGCCTAGGTACTGGGAGCACAGATACGCAGTATTTT; CDR3: CASSLGTGSTDTQYF; V: TRBV4-3; J: TRBJ2-3; size: -; length: 15; D: -
DNA: TGCGCCAGCAGTCAGACAGATACGCAGTATTTT; CDR3: CASSQTDTQYF; V: TRBV10-2; J: TRBJ2-3; size: -; length: 11; D: -
DNA: TGTGCCAGCAGTTACTCAAAGGGACTAGTGGAAAATGAGCAGTTCTTC; CDR3: CASSYSKGLVENEQFF; V: TRBV6-5; J: TRBJ2-1; size: -; length: 16; D: TRBD2
DNA: TGTGCCAGCAGCCATACCCCGACAGGGGTCTTTGGTGGCTACACCTTC; CDR3: CASSHTPTGVFGGYTF; V: TRBV11-2; J: TRBJ1-2; size: -; length: 16; D: TRBD1
DNA: TGTGCCAGCAGCTTGGCGGCTAGCTCTTCCTACGAGCAGTACTTC; CDR3: CASSLAASSSYEQYF; V: TRBV5-4; J: TRBJ2-7; size: -; length: 15; D: -
DNA: TGTGCCAGCAGCCTCGGTTGGGTTTCCTACGAGCAGTACTTC; CDR3: CASSLGWVSYEQYF; V: TRBV7-2; J: TRBJ2-7; size: -; length: 14; D: -
DNA: TGTGCCAGCAGCTCCTACAGGGAGACCTACGAGCAGTACTTC; CDR3: CASSSYRETYEQYF; V: TRBV7-8; J: TRBJ2-7; size: -; length: 14; D: -
DNA: TGTGCCAGCAGTGAGTCACCGAGAGGCAACTACGAGCAGTACTTC; CDR3: CASSESPRGNYEQYF; V: TRBV25-1; J: TRBJ2-7; size: -; length: 15; D: -
DNA: TGCGCCAGCAGCCAAGATCTGGACAGGGAGCGTTCCTACGAGCAGTACTTC; CDR3: CASSQDLDRERSYEQYF; V: TRBV4-3; J: TRBJ2-7; size: -; length: 17; D: TRBD1
DNA: TGTGCCAGCAGCCGGACTAGCGGGACCGAAGAGGAGTTCTTC; CDR3: CASSRTSGTEEEFF; V: TRBV27; J: TRBJ2-1; size: -; length: 14; D: TRBD2